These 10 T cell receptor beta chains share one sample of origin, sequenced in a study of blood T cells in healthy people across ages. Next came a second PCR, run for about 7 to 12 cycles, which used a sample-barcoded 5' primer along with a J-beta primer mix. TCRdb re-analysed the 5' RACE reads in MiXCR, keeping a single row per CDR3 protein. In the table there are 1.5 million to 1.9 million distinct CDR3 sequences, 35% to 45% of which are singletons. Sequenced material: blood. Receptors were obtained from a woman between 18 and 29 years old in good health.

In DNA, the CDR3 is TGTGCCAGCAGCTCACCGAGGGTGTCTGGGGCCAACGTCCTGACTTTC. Translation: CASSSPRVSGANVLTF. This chain uses TRBV7-9 with TRBJ2-6; D perhaps matches TRBD2 (5 bases). V was cut by 4 bases and J by 1 base, with 11 bases left in between. CDR1 is SEHNR and CDR2 is FQNEAQ in the germline V gene (reference sequence). The CDR3 runs to 16 residues.

The CDR3 sequence: CAIRSGTGVGEQYF. The CDR3 coding sequence is TGTGCCATCAGATCCGGGACAGGGGTTGGCGAGCAGTACTTC. V usage is TRBV10-3 and J usage is TRBJ2-7; TRBD1 agrees at 10 bases. Germline values: CDR1 ENHRY, CDR2 SYGVKD. This CDR3 comprises 14 residues. The V segment lost 6 bases and the J segment 6 bases; nucleotides outside the gene matches: 8.

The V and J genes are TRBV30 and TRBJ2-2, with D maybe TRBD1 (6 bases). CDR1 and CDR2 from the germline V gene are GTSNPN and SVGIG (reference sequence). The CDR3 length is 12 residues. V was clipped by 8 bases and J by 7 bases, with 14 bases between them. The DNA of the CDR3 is TGTGCCAACCTCAGGGGAATCGGGGAGCTGTTTTTT. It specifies CANLRGIGELFF. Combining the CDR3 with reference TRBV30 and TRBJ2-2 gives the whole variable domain SQTIHQWPATLVQPVGSPLSLECTVEGTSNPNLYWYRQAAGRGLQLLFYSVGIGQISSEVPQNLSASRPQDRQFILSSKKLLLSDSGFYLCANLRGIGELFFGEGSRLTVL.

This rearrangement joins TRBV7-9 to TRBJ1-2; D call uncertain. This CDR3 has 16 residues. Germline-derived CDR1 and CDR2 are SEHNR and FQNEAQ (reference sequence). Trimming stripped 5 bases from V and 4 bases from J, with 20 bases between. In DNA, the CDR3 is TGTGCCAGCAGCGCCCGAACCGGGGTTAGGATCTATGGCTACACCTTC. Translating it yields CASSARTGVRIYGYTF.

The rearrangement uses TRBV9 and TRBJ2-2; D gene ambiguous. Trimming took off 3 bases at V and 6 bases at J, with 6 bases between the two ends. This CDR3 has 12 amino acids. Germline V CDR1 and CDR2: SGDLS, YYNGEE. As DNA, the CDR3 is TGTGCCAGCAGCGATTTCGCCGGGGAGCTGTTTTTT. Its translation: CASSDFAGELFF.

The CDR3 bases are TGTGCCAGCAGTTACTCGGTGCGTCATAACAGCAACGAGCAGTACTTC. It encodes CASSYSVRHNSNEQYF. V and J are TRBV6-2 or TRBV6-3 and TRBJ2-7; unclear D gene. The CDR3 has 16 amino acids. Germline V gene sequence: CDR1 MNHEY, CDR2 SVGEGT. The ends were cut back, 0 bases at V and 5 bases at J, with 17 bases in the middle.

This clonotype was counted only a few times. Written as DNA, the CDR3 is TGCAGTGCTAGAAGTCAGACGACCTACGAGCAGTACTTC. As protein: CSARSQTTYEQYF. V and J are TRBV20-1 and TRBJ2-7, with D uncertain. This CDR3 has 13 residues. The V end was cut by 2 bases, the J end by 2 bases, with 10 bases between. Germline lookup yields CDR1 DFQATT and CDR2 SNEGSKA (reference sequence).

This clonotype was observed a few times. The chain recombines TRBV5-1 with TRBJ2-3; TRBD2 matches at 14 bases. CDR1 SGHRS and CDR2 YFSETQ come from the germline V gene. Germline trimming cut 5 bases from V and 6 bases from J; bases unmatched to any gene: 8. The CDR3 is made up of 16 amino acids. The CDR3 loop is CASRLTSGGAGDTQYF. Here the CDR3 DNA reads TGCGCCAGCAGGCTGACTAGCGGGGGGGCTGGTGATACGCAGTATTTT.

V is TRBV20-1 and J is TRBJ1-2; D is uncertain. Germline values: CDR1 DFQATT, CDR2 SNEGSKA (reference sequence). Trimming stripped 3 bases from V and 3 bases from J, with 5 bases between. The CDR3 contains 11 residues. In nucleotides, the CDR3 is TGCAGTGCTAGTAAGGACTATGGCTACACCTTC. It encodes CSASKDYGYTF.

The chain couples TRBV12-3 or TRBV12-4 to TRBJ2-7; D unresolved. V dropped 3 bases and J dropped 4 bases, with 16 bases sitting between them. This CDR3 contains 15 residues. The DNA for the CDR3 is TGTGCCAGCAGTTTCTCCGGCCTACTACCATACGAGCAGTACTTC. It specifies CASSFSGLLPYEQYF.